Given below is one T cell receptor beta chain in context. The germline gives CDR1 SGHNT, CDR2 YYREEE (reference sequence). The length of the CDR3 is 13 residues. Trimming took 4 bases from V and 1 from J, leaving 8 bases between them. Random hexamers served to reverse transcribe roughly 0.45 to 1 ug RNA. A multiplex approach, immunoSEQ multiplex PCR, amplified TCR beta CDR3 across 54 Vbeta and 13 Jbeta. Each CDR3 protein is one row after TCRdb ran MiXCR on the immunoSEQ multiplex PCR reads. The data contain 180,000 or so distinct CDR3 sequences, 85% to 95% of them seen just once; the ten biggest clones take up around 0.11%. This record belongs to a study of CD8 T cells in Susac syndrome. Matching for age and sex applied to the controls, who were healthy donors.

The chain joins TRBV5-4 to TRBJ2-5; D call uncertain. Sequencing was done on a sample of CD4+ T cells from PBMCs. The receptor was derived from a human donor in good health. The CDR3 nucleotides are TGTGCCAGCAGCCCGGAGCGCCAAGAGACCCAGTACTTC. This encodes CASSPERQETQYF.